Below are 10 T cell receptor beta chains sequenced from a single sample in a study of T cells in Graves' hyperthyroidism and ophthalmopathy. TCR beta CDR3 region amplification was performed from RNA transcripts. The TCR CDR3 first-round RT-PCR relied on the HTBI primer set. TCRdb analysed the multiplex PCR reads with MiXCR anew, one entry per CDR3 protein. The data contain 690,000 or so distinct CDR3 sequences, under 20% of them singletons. Sequences were obtained from blood. All receptors come from a woman between 45 and 65 years old with Graves' hyperthyroidism that later progressed to Graves' ophthalmopathy.

The chain employs TRBV10-3 and TRBJ1-1, with 10 bases matching TRBD1. Germline CDR1 ENHRY, CDR2 SYGVKD. The junction had 4 bases not matched to a gene; V was cut back by 4 bases and J by 5 bases. This CDR3 contains 14 residues. The CDR3 protein is CAISGTGGRTEAFF. As DNA, the CDR3 is TGTGCCATCAGTGGGACAGGGGGGCGGACTGAAGCTTTCTTT.

This clonotype was counted between two and nine times. This chain connects TRBV20-1 to TRBJ2-3, with 12 bases aligning to TRBD2. From germline, CDR1 is DFQATT and CDR2 SNEGSKA (reference sequence). The CDR3 loop spans 17 amino acids. V was pared by 4 bases and J by 4 bases, with 12 bases of the junction left unmatched. The chain's CDR3 is CSAIPASGGAMADTQYF. The CDR3 DNA is TGCAGTGCTATCCCCGCTAGCGGGGGGGCCATGGCAGATACGCAGTATTTT.

V usage is TRBV19 and J usage is TRBJ2-5; D is possibly TRBD1 (6 bases). CDR3 length: 12 residues. V lost 9 bases to trimming and J lost 4 bases, with 12 bases between them. The germline CDR1 and CDR2 sequences are LNHDA and SQIVND (reference sequence). The CDR3 reads CASTQGGETQYF. In nucleotides, the CDR3 is TGTGCCAGCACACAGGGCGGAGAGACCCAGTACTTC.

This clonotype was detected ten times or more. The CDR3 region has the DNA TGTGCCAGCTCATCTTCGGGGGGTCGCAATGAGCAGTTCTTC. It is translated as CASSSSGGRNEQFF. The chain employs TRBV18 and TRBJ2-1; 7 bases align to TRBD2. The CDR3 runs 14 residues. J lost 6 bases, V lost 5 bases, and 7 bases had no gene match. Germline CDR1 reads KGHSH; CDR2 reads LQKENI.

The chain combines TRBV12-5 with TRBJ1-6, with D uncertain. Trimming left V 5 bases short and J 10 bases short, with 21 bases between. The CDR3 covers 16 residues. CDR1 LGHNT and CDR2 FRNRAP come from the germline V gene. This CDR3 is CASGTQWEGAESPLHF. For the CDR3, the DNA is TGTGCTAGTGGTACCCAGTGGGAGGGCGCGGAATCACCCCTCCACTTT.

In this sample, this clonotype turned up a few times. The J gene is TRBJ1-6, the V gene TRBV20-1, with D uncertain. V was trimmed by 0 bases and J by 9 bases, leaving 18 bases between them. Germline assignment: CDR1 DFQATT and CDR2 SNEGSKA (reference sequence). The CDR3 spans 16 residues. The CDR3 nucleotides read TGCAGTGCTAGAGATCTACAGTTCTTAGGGCGTTCACCCCTCCACTTT. This translates into CSARDLQFLGRSPLHF.

The chain is built from TRBV7-8 and TRBJ2-7; 10 bases line up with TRBD2. This CDR3 contains 15 residues. Germline loops: CDR1 SGHVS, CDR2 FQNEAQ. Trimming at V came to 0 bases and at J to 5 bases, leaving 4 bases not matched to a gene. The CDR3 region has the DNA TGTGCCAGCAGCTTAGCTCTAGCGGGAGTTAACGAGCAGTACTTC. It yields the protein CASSLALAGVNEQYF.

This clonotype was detected ten times or more. The rearrangement joins TRBV7-8 to TRBJ1-4; TRBD1 aligns across 8 bases. The CDR3 is made up of 17 amino acids. V gave up 7 bases and J gave up 5 bases; unmatched junction bases: 15. Germline loops: CDR1 SGHVS, CDR2 FQNEAQ. The CDR3 spells CASIQSPDRAPNEKLFF. The CDR3 coding sequence is TGTGCCAGCATCCAATCCCCGGACAGGGCCCCGAATGAAAAACTGTTTTTT.

This clonotype appeared many times. The chain employs TRBV7-3 and TRBJ1-1; 12 bases are shared with TRBD1. Germline V CDR1 and CDR2: SGHTA, FQGTGA. This CDR3 comprises 20 residues. J lost 1 base, V lost 0 bases, and 12 bases had no gene match. CDR3 DNA: TGTGCCAGCAGCTTAACCGGGACAGGGGGCGTAAGCGGAACGAACACTGAAGCTTTCTTT. Its translation is CASSLTGTGGVSGTNTEAFF. The variable domain in full, completed from reference TRBV7-3 and TRBJ1-1, reads GAGVSQTPSNKVTEKGKYVELRCDPISGHTALYWYRQSLGQGPEFLIYFQGTGAADDSGLPNDRFFAVRPEGSVSTLKIQRTERGDSAVYLCASSLTGTGGVSGTNTEAFFGQGTRLTVV.

Many counts were recorded for this clonotype. This sequence joins TRBV6-5 and TRBJ2-7, with D perhaps given as TRBD1 or TRBD2 (5 bases each). Germline CDR1 and CDR2: MNHEY and SVGAGI. CDR3 length: 13 amino acids. V lost 2 bases and J 5 bases, leaving 10 bases between the germline ends. The CDR3 protein is CASSYVGDDEQYF. In DNA, the CDR3 is TGTGCCAGCAGTTACGTTGGGGACGACGAGCAGTACTTC.